This record covers a single TCR beta chain. Its antigen is unknown. The data were taken from a study of OX40 agonist ivuxolimab in advanced cancers. Looking at the study overall: At 0.01 to 10 mg/kg, ivuxolimab was administered intravenously to patients every 2 weeks. Study-level findings and limits: Normalized T-cell clonal expansion was also low in a subset of nonresponders. Clonal expansion was seen in CD4+ and CD8+ blood T cells by week 6 at 0.1 to 3.0 mg/kg.

Baseline, cycle 4 day 1, and cycle 7 day 1 were the blood sampling points. Assay used: immunoSEQ multiplex PCR; TCRdb lists only in-frame clones, some missing. Altogether tens of thousands of clones are present, approximately 86% being singletons, with the ten largest covering around 0.5%. The sequencing here drew on CD4+ or CD8+ T cells sorted from blood, taken in a trial of the OX40 agonist ivuxolimab. The sequence was obtained from an adult with an advanced solid tumor such as melanoma, head and neck, liver or kidney cancer.

The CDR3 protein is CATSRGGSGAFF. In DNA form, the CDR3 reads TGTGCCACCAGCAGAGGGGGGTCGGGAGCTTTCTTT. V usage is TRBV15 and J usage is TRBJ1-1, with D perhaps TRBD1 (5 bases). V gave up 1 base and J gave up 10 bases, with 10 bases separating them. CDR3 length: 12 amino acids. Germline assignment: CDR1 LNHNV and CDR2 YYDKDF (reference sequence).